The TCR beta chain under discussion was sequenced for a study of monozygotic twins with inflammatory bowel disease. A word on this clonotype: Its antigen is not known.

TCRalpha and TCRbeta cDNA went through nested PCRs of roughly 16 and 10 cycles, two in total. TCRdb processed the 5' RACE reads again and assigns one entry to each CDR3 protein, with no DNA. In total, the table holds around 370,000 distinct CDR3 sequences. This CDR3 is 13 amino acids long. Germline V CDR1 and CDR2: LNHNV, YYDKDF (reference sequence). General observations from the study: IBD patients shared fewer clonotypes with others than healthy twins, especially with disease activity. Different subtypes (of T cells) could not be told apart from one another.

This TCR was sampled from a human donor with ulcerative colitis or Crohn's disease, or a healthy co-twin of an affected twin (not recorded which). Sequenced material: blood. The chain employs TRBV15 and TRBJ2-2. CDR3 residues: CATSRIGEGELFF.